This T cell receptor beta chain was recovered during a study of blood T cell repertoires in COVID-19. Under the authors' procedure: Counts of nucleated cells, estimated from reference gene primer amplification, were obtained. Some clones are missing from TCRdb's copy, which holds only in-frame ones; the method was immunoSEQ multiplex PCR. Clone size and the V and J calls come from that table; the DNA yielded D and trimming. The sample gives 30,000 to 45,000 clones, about nine tenths of which show up once; 9.5% to 13% is in the top ten. CDR3 length equals 15 residues. Trimming shortened V by 5 bases and J by 1 base, and 14 bases separated the two germline ends. Germline-derived CDR1 and CDR2 are KGHSH and LQKENI.

The receptor was derived from a man in his 70s with acute or convalescent COVID-19. The V gene is TRBV18, the J gene TRBJ2-5; tentatively, D is TRBD2 (5 bases). The sequencing input was peripheral blood. The CDR3 DNA reads TGTGCCAGCTCAACTGCCGCGGGCCCCCAAGAGACCCAGTACTTC. It translates to CASSTAAGPQETQYF.